These 14 T cell receptor beta chains share one sample of origin, sequenced in a study of STAT5B mutations in CD4+ large granular lymphocyte leukemia. Clones were sequenced by immunoSEQ multiplex PCR, and TCRdb holds only the in-frame ones, with some missing. Among around 33,000 clones listed, 75% to 85% were seen once. The sequenced sample was CD4+ T cells from blood buffy coats. Receptors originate from a human donor in good health.

Here the CDR3 reads CASSQASYNADTQYF. CDR3 DNA sequence: TGTGCCAGCAGCCAAGCTAGTTATAATGCAGATACGCAGTATTTT. This chain links TRBV4-2 with TRBJ2-3; D gene ambiguous. CDR3 length: 15 residues. The V and J ends lost 1 base and 4 bases respectively, with 12 bases between them. Germline CDR1 LGHNA, CDR2 YNFKEQ.

The chain has TRBV7-9 and TRBJ2-4; 9 nucleotides match TRBD1. Germline trimming cut 3 bases from V and 3 bases from J; bases unmatched to any gene: 15. CDR3 size: 19 residues. Germline lookup yields CDR1 SEHNR and CDR2 FQNEAQ (reference sequence). The CDR3 bases are TGTGCCAGCAGCTTGGCCGGGACAGGGCTGACCGTCGACAAAAACATTCAGTACTTC. Protein: CASSLAGTGLTVDKNIQYF.

The chain recombines TRBV4-1 with TRBJ2-3; 9 positions agree with TRBD2. The V and J ends lost 1 base and 1 base, in that order; junction bases with no gene match: 12. Per germline, CDR1 MGHRA and CDR2 YSYEKL. This CDR3 is built from 19 residues. For the CDR3, the DNA is TGCGCCAGCAGCCAAGGACAAGCGGGAGGTCTCCTTCGCACAGATACGCAGTATTTT. Its translation is CASSQGQAGGLLRTDTQYF.

This chain links TRBV28 with TRBJ1-5, with a weak D call TRBD1 (5 bases). Between the trimmed V and J ends, which lost 2 bases and 3 bases, there was a span of 11 bases. The germline CDR1 and CDR2 sequences are MDHEN and SYDVKM. The CDR3 sequence is 15 residues long. This CDR3 is CASSLIRVVNQPQHF. The CDR3 nucleotides read TGTGCCAGCAGTTTAATCAGGGTGGTCAATCAGCCCCAGCATTTT.

The chain links TRBV5-1 to TRBJ2-1, with D tentatively TRBD1 or TRBD2 (5 bases each). There are 15 residues in the CDR3. With 7 bases removed from V and 6 bases from J, the gap between germline ends came to 20 bases. CDR1 is SGHRS, CDR2 YFSETQ, per germline. The CDR3 loop reads CASDPGGARSNEQFF. CDR3 coding DNA: TGCGCCAGCGATCCTGGGGGAGCTCGGTCCAATGAGCAGTTCTTC.

The chain employs TRBV7-9 and TRBJ2-3; D gene unclear. The V gene's germline CDR1 is SEHNR and CDR2 FQNEAQ (reference sequence). Trimming shortened V by 7 bases and J by 4 bases, and 12 bases separated the two germline ends. CDR3 length: 13 residues. The CDR3 sequence is CASTSSVADTQYF. CDR3 nucleotides: TGTGCCAGCACCTCGTCCGTTGCAGATACGCAGTATTTT.

This chain joins TRBV28 and TRBJ2-1; no clear D. The length of the CDR3 is 15 residues. V was pared by 6 bases and J by 1 base, with 13 bases between. Germline loops: CDR1 MDHEN, CDR2 SYDVKM. The CDR3 spells CASSPEALSYNEQFF. The CDR3, as DNA: TGTGCCAGCAGCCCCGAGGCCCTTTCCTACAATGAGCAGTTCTTC.

The chain combines TRBV5-5 with TRBJ2-5; 8 bases match TRBD1. The length of the CDR3 is 12 residues. From germline, CDR1 is SGHKS and CDR2 YYEKEE (reference sequence). The V segment lost 0 bases and the J segment 13 bases; nucleotides outside the gene matches: 5. CDR3 in amino acids: CASSLEGGTGYF. Written as DNA, the CDR3 is TGTGCCAGCAGCTTGGAAGGCGGGACAGGGTACTTC.

The chain links TRBV5-1 to TRBJ2-7; possibly TRBD1 for D (5 bases). The V end lost 3 bases, the J end lost 5 bases, and 15 bases lay between the germline ends. Germline CDR1 is SGHRS and CDR2 is YFSETQ. The CDR3 has 14 residues. DNA for the CDR3: TGCGCCAGCAGCTCAACAGGACGTTCTCACGAGCAGTACTTC. It specifies CASSSTGRSHEQYF.

CDR3 DNA: TGTGCCAGCGTGGACGTCGGAGAGACCCAGTACTTC. This encodes CASVDVGETQYF. The chain uses TRBV7-6 and TRBJ2-5; D unclear. V lost 8 bases and J lost 4, with 11 bases in between. CDR1 and CDR2 from the germline V gene are SGHVS and FNYEAQ. CDR3 length: 12 residues.

The chain is built from TRBV6-4 and TRBJ2-1; 9 bases agree with TRBD2. CDR3 length equals 12 residues. The ends lost 6 bases at V and 9 bases at J; junction bases unmatched: 3. The germline V gene has CDR1 MRHNA and CDR2 SNTAGT. The CDR3 nucleotides are TGTGCCAGCAGAGAGACTAGCGGTGAGCAGTTCTTC. Protein: CASRETSGEQFF.

In regard to this clone: Distinct nucleotide sequences in the sample also encode this CDR3. This chain uses TRBV11-2 with TRBJ1-2; 9 bases are shared with TRBD1. The V gene's germline CDR1 is SGHAT and CDR2 FQNNGV. The V and J ends lost 5 bases and 5 bases, in that order; junction bases with no gene match: 6. The CDR3 contains 14 residues. The CDR3 sequence: CASSPRTGVYGYTF. The CDR3 nucleotides are TGTGCCAGCAGCCCACGGACAGGGGTGTATGGCTACACCTTC. Together with reference TRBV11-2 and TRBJ1-2, the CDR3 gives the full variable domain: EAGVAQSPRYKIIEKRQSVAFWCNPISGHATLYWYQQILGQGPKLLIQFQNNGVVDDSQLPKDRFSAERLKGVDSTLKIQPAKLEDSAVYLCASSPRTGVYGYTFGSGTRLTVV.

The chain combines TRBV4-3 with TRBJ2-7; 8 bases map to TRBD1. V trimming: 1 base; J trimming: 9 bases; junction bases outside the gene matches: 8. The CDR3 is 14 amino acids. Germline V gene data show CDR1 as LGHNA and CDR2 as YSLEER. This CDR3 is CASSQAWQGAPQYF. The CDR3 nucleotides read TGCGCCAGCAGCCAAGCGTGGCAGGGGGCGCCGCAGTACTTC.

The chain combines TRBV4-3 with TRBJ1-4, with D tentatively TRBD1 (5 bases). Germline loops: CDR1 LGHNA, CDR2 YSLEER. Trimming shortened V by 0 bases and J by 8 bases, and 16 bases separated the two germline ends. This CDR3 contains 16 residues. DNA of the CDR3: TGCGCCAGCAGCCAAGAGTCTCTTTTTGGGGGGGAAAAACTGTTTTTT. This gives the protein CASSQESLFGGEKLFF.